The 8 T cell receptor beta chains listed next were all sequenced from one sample in a study of shared clonotypes between healthy human individuals. Using immunoSEQ multiplex PCR, the repertoire was profiled, and TCRdb retains in-frame clones only, with some absent. The table has 2 million to 2.5 million clones, 85% to 95% seen once. Sequencing was carried out using naive CD4+ T cells sorted from blood. As to subset: CD45RA+ positively selected. These receptors came from a man younger than 30 in good health.

The gene calls are TRBV6-5 and TRBJ1-1, with D unresolved. Germline assignment: CDR1 MNHEY and CDR2 SVGAGI. The CDR3 runs to 12 residues. The V end was cut by 6 bases, the J end by 4 bases, with 9 bases between. The CDR3 loop is CASSPTPTEAFF. In DNA, the CDR3 is TGTGCCAGCAGCCCGACCCCCACTGAAGCTTTCTTT.

This sequence joins TRBV5-6 and TRBJ2-3; D may correspond to TRBD1 or TRBD2 (6 bases each). Per the germline V gene, CDR1 is SGHDT and CDR2 is YYEEEE. The CDR3 has 17 amino acids. Deletions cut 1 base from V and 0 bases from J, with 15 bases between. CDR3 bases: TGTGCCAGCAGCTTGTGGGGGGCCCATCCTAGCACAGATACGCAGTATTTT. Translating it yields CASSLWGAHPSTDTQYF.

CDR3 nucleotides: TGTGCCAGCAGCGTAGCTACAGGAGGGACACGCCACTATGGCTACACCTTC. It translates to CASSVATGGTRHYGYTF. The chain joins TRBV9 to TRBJ1-2; a weak D match, TRBD1 (6 bases). The V gene's germline CDR1 is SGDLS and CDR2 YYNGEE. V gave up 0 bases and J gave up 3 bases, with 18 bases separating them. The CDR3 is made up of 17 amino acids.

This clone was counted once. V gene TRBV9 combines with J gene TRBJ2-3, with D perhaps matching TRBD1 (6 bases). From germline, CDR1 is SGDLS and CDR2 YYNGEE. The germline V and J ends were trimmed by 4 bases and 8 bases, with 23 bases remaining between them. CDR3 length: 16 amino acids. The CDR3 sequence is CASSPRTGISQGTQYF. Written as DNA, the CDR3 is TGTGCCAGCAGCCCCCGGACTGGAATATCACAGGGTACGCAGTATTTT.

The chain links TRBV7-2 to TRBJ1-1; a weak D match, TRBD1 (5 bases). CDR1 is SGHTA and CDR2 is FQGNSA in the germline V gene. The CDR3 runs 13 residues. V was cut by 4 bases and J by 3 bases, with 9 bases left in between. DNA for the CDR3: TGTGCCAGCAGCTCCGGACACTACACTGAAGCTTTCTTT. Translated, it gives CASSSGHYTEAFF.

The V call is TRBV5-1, the J call TRBJ1-6; D remains ambiguous. Trimming removed 0 bases at V and 7 bases at J, with 11 bases between. Germline values: CDR1 SGHRS, CDR2 YFSETQ. The length of the CDR3 is 15 residues. Written as DNA, the CDR3 is TGCGCCAGCAGCTTGGATCGCGGTTTCAATTCACCCCTCCACTTT. Its protein is CASSLDRGFNSPLHF.

The chain couples TRBV5-1 to TRBJ1-1; no firm D call. The V end lost 4 bases, the J end lost 0 bases, and 10 bases lay between the germline ends. Germline V gene data show CDR1 as SGHRS and CDR2 as YFSETQ. The CDR3 spans 14 residues. In DNA, the CDR3 is TGCGCCAGCAGCGTGGACGGAATGAACACTGAAGCTTTCTTT. Residues: CASSVDGMNTEAFF.

The gene calls are TRBV18 and TRBJ1-3, with a possible D match to TRBD1 (6 bases). The V end was cut by 3 bases, the J end by 2 bases, with 17 bases between. The CDR3 length is 17 residues. Germline CDR1 KGHSH, CDR2 LQKENI. The CDR3 sequence is CASSPDQGRGAGNTIYF. The CDR3 region has the DNA TGTGCCAGCTCACCGGATCAGGGGCGCGGTGCTGGAAACACCATATATTTT.